Listed below are T cell receptor beta chains from one sample, sequenced in a study of blood T cell repertoires in COVID-19. TCRdb's table, derived via immunoSEQ multiplex PCR, lists solely in-frame clones and lacks some. The table has about 110,000 clones, about 85% seen once; the top ten hold approximately 4%. Material: peripheral blood. These receptors were collected from a woman aged 70 to 79 with acute or convalescent COVID-19. Both conserved end residues are part of each CDR3. Fields, in order: D gene, clone size, V gene, J gene, CDR3 protein, CDR3 DNA. D genes are given only for firm matches. Clone size is shown for a subset of rows, as once, few, many or a class of expanded clone.

>.|few|TRBV7-8|TRBJ1-4
CASSLTPGGTNEKLFF
TGTGCCAGCAGCTTAACCCCCGGGGGAACTAATGAAAAACTGTTTTTT
>TRBD1|.|TRBV6-5|TRBJ1-1
CASSSWTGAEAFF
TGTGCCAGCAGTTCCTGGACAGGGGCTGAAGCTTTCTTT
>.|.|TRBV5-1|TRBJ1-3
CASSYTGLPSSGNTIYF
TGCGCCAGCAGCTATACAGGGTTGCCGAGCTCTGGAAACACCATATATTTT
>TRBD1|.|TRBV2|TRBJ1-2
CADRGPAIETNYGYTF
TGTGCGGACAGGGGGCCCGCCATAGAAACTAACTATGGCTACACCTTC
>TRBD2|.|TRBV5-1|TRBJ2-2
CASSLGLAVPRDTGELFF
TGCGCCAGCAGCTTGGGACTAGCGGTCCCTCGCGACACCGGGGAGCTGTTTTTT
>TRBD2|few|TRBV11-2|TRBJ2-7
CASSSQHHGLAAPYEQYF
TGTGCCAGCAGCTCGCAGCACCACGGACTAGCGGCCCCCTACGAGCAGTACTTC
>.|.|TRBV18|TRBJ2-2
CASSPPQLALPGELFF
TGTGCCAGCTCACCCCCTCAGCTAGCCCTCCCCGGGGAGCTGTTTTTT
>.|.|TRBV6-6|TRBJ1-1
CASSYSSGSPNTEAFF
TGTGCCAGCAGTTACTCGAGCGGCAGCCCAAACACTGAAGCTTTCTTT
>.|.|TRBV2|TRBJ2-1
CAIQTGNEQFF
TGTGCCATCCAAACAGGGAATGAGCAGTTCTTC
>.|.|TRBV6-5|TRBJ1-5
CACGGRGNNQPQHF
TGTGCCTGCGGAGGGAGAGGGAACAATCAGCCCCAGCATTTT
>TRBD1|.|TRBV5-8|TRBJ2-3
CASSLGTGVPTQYF
TGTGCCAGCAGCTTGGGGACAGGGGTCCCAACGCAGTATTTT